The 21 T cell receptor beta chains below all came from one sample that was sequenced in a study of regulatory T cells in long-lasting Graves disease. Time point indicated: persistent/refractory GD, antithyroid drugs over 5 years with positive TRAb. Isolated PBMC RNA provided the starting material for the TCR library. Through Arm-PCR of CDR3 regions and iRepertoire HTBI primers, TCR beta libraries were built. Via MiXCR, TCRdb re-called the multiplex PCR reads, giving one row per CDR3 protein. The sample records more than 300,000 distinct CDR3 sequences, 20% to 25% being singletons. Sequenced material: peripheral blood mononuclear cells (PBMCs), taken when the disease was refractory, from a patient treated with antithyroid drugs. Receptors originate from a woman between 40 and 50 years old with Graves disease.

This clonotype was observed many times. The chain combines TRBV28 with TRBJ1-1; D unresolved. Trimming took off 7 bases at V and 4 bases at J, with 16 bases between the two ends. Germline V gene data show CDR1 as MDHEN and CDR2 as SYDVKM. This CDR3 is built from 14 residues. This CDR3 is CASTILSEGTEAFF. CDR3 in DNA: TGTGCCAGCACCATACTTTCGGAGGGCACTGAAGCTTTCTTT. Using reference TRBV28 and TRBJ1-1 for the parts outside the CDR3, the full variable domain is DVKVTQSSRYLVKRTGEKVFLECVQDMDHENMFWYRQDPGLGLRLIYFSYDVKMKEKGDIPEGYSVSREKKERFSLILESASTNQTSMYLCASTILSEGTEAFFGQGTRLTVV.

The J gene is TRBJ2-1, the V gene TRBV11-2, with 9 nucleotides matching TRBD1. Unmatched junction bases numbered 10, after V lost 7 bases and J lost 6 bases. CDR1 SGHAT and CDR2 FQNNGV come from the germline V gene. The CDR3 has 15 amino acids. The DNA for the CDR3 is TGTGCCAGCAAGATGAACAGGGGGCCCCTCAATGAGCAGTTCTTC. It translates to CASKMNRGPLNEQFF.

This chain links TRBV24-1 with TRBJ2-7, with 8 bases identical to TRBD2. V lost 7 bases and J lost 2; bases outside the gene matches: 6. The CDR3 sequence is 14 residues long. Per germline, CDR1 KGHDR and CDR2 SFDVKD. CDR3 loop: CATRISLAAYEQYF. The CDR3 DNA reads TGTGCCACCAGGATATCACTAGCGGCCTACGAGCAGTACTTC.

This clonotype was detected a few times. This chain connects TRBV10-3 to TRBJ1-4; D is unresolved. Trimming removed 2 bases from V and 0 bases from J, with 4 bases in between. There are 14 residues in the CDR3. The V gene's germline CDR1 is ENHRY and CDR2 SYGVKD. The CDR3 region is CAISEGTTNEKLFF. The CDR3 nucleotides read TGTGCCATCAGTGAGGGAACAACTAATGAAAAACTGTTTTTT.

This clonotype was recorded a few times. The genes are TRBV6-1 and TRBJ2-1, with 11 bases aligning to TRBD2. Trimming took 8 bases from V and 8 from J; bases not matched to a gene: 8. The CDR3 length is 14 residues. Per germline, CDR1 MNHNS and CDR2 SASEGT. DNA of the CDR3: TGTGCCAGCCAATGGACTAGCGGGCCCCATGAGCAGTTCTTC. It codes for CASQWTSGPHEQFF.

This clonotype was seen at least ten times. The rearrangement uses TRBV14 and TRBJ2-7; 7 nucleotides match TRBD2. The CDR3 loop spans 15 amino acids. Germline V lookup: CDR1 SGHDN, CDR2 FVKESK. With V trimmed by 4 bases and J by 2 bases, 8 bases remained unmatched. For the CDR3, the DNA is TGTGCCAGCAGCCGAGCAGCCGGGACTACCTACGAGCAGTACTTC. It specifies CASSRAAGTTYEQYF.

This clonotype was counted at least ten times. The gene calls are TRBV7-9 and TRBJ1-6, with 9 bases matching TRBD1. This CDR3 spans 14 amino acids. Per the germline V gene, CDR1 is SEHNR and CDR2 is FQNEAQ (reference sequence). J lost 7 bases, V lost 5 bases, and 3 bases had no gene match. As DNA, the CDR3 is TGTGCCAGCAGCCATGGACAGGGGAATTCACCCCTCCACTTT. It encodes CASSHGQGNSPLHF. The whole variable domain, filled in from reference TRBV7-9 and TRBJ1-6, reads DTGVSQNPRHKITKRGQNVTFRCDPISEHNRLYWYRQTLGQGPEFLTYFQNEAQLEKSRLLSDRFSAERPKGSFSTLEIQRTEQGDSAMYLCASSHGQGNSPLHFGNGTRLTVT.

At least ten counts were recorded for this clonotype. The chain uses TRBV28 and TRBJ2-5; TRBD2 matches at 8 bases. V shed 0 bases and J 2 bases; nucleotides not matched to a gene: 5. Germline loops: CDR1 MDHEN, CDR2 SYDVKM. This CDR3 is 16 amino acids long. The CDR3 DNA reads TGTGCCAGCAGTTTATGGGTTAGCGGGGAACAAGAGACCCAGTACTTC. Translating gives CASSLWVSGEQETQYF.

This clonotype has a handful of counts. This chain links TRBV7-3 with TRBJ2-7; TRBD1 aligns across 9 bases. With V trimmed by 1 base and J by 5 bases, 9 bases remained unmatched. The CDR3 spans 16 residues. CDR1 is SGHTA, CDR2 FQGTGA, per germline. In nucleotides, the CDR3 is TGTGCCAGCAGCTTAAGCCCGACAGGGGGGTACCACGAGCAGTACTTC. It specifies CASSLSPTGGYHEQYF.

This clonotype was observed many times. The V and J genes are TRBV28 and TRBJ1-5; tentatively, D is TRBD1 (5 bases). The CDR3 has 12 residues. The V gene's germline CDR1 is MDHEN and CDR2 SYDVKM. Trimming shortened V by 2 bases and J by 10 bases, and 9 bases separated the two germline ends. CDR3 nucleotides: TGTGCCAGCAGTTTACTCCAGGGACCCCAGCATTTT. Translation: CASSLLQGPQHF. Filled out from reference TRBV28 and TRBJ1-5, the complete variable domain reads DVKVTQSSRYLVKRTGEKVFLECVQDMDHENMFWYRQDPGLGLRLIYFSYDVKMKEKGDIPEGYSVSREKKERFSLILESASTNQTSMYLCASSLLQGPQHFGDGTRLSIL.

About this clonotype itself: The junction and the germline gene differ at one end; a read error may be behind it. The V gene is TRBV12-3 or TRBV12-4, the J gene TRBJ2-5; 8 nucleotides agree with TRBD2. This CDR3 region has 16 residues. The CDR3 sequence is CASSLNLGAGGGTQYF. CDR3 nucleotides: TGTGCCAGCAGTTTGAATCTGGGGGCGGGAGGTGGGACCCAGTATTTC.

This clonotype was observed once. The genes are TRBV2 and TRBJ2-7; 11 bases map to TRBD2. V shed 6 bases, J shed 2 bases, and the junction held 9 bases outside the gene matches. This CDR3 is 16 amino acids long. Germline CDR1 SNHLY, CDR2 FYNNEI. In DNA form, the CDR3 reads TGTGCCAGCAGCTTTATAGCGGGAGGGTCTACCTACGAGCAGTACTTC. Amino acid sequence: CASSFIAGGSTYEQYF.

This clonotype was seen at least ten times. V is TRBV28 and J is TRBJ2-6; D is unresolved. Trimming removed 6 bases from V and 3 bases from J, with 12 bases in between. Germline V gene lookup returns CDR1 MDHEN and CDR2 SYDVKM. The length of the CDR3 is 15 residues. The CDR3 coding sequence is TGTGCCAGCAGCCCCACGGTGGTTGGGGCCAACGTCCTGACTTTC. It is translated as CASSPTVVGANVLTF.

J is TRBJ2-5 and V is TRBV7-8, with TRBD2 matching over 8 bases. Germline values: CDR1 SGHVS, CDR2 FQNEAQ. CDR3 length: 16 amino acids. Trimming cost V 2 bases and J 5 bases; bases outside gene matches: 10. CDR3 region: CASSLKGDSGKETQYF. CDR3 nucleotide sequence: TGTGCCAGCAGCTTAAAAGGGGATAGCGGGAAGGAGACCCAGTACTTC.

A word on this clonotype: This clone may be a read error of a much larger clone one base away. The chain combines TRBV2 with TRBJ2-6; D uncertain. Germline loops: CDR1 SNHLY, CDR2 FYNNEI. Trimming pared 6 bases from V and 0 bases from J, leaving 6 bases between. The CDR3 has 14 residues. CDR3 bases: TGTGCCAGCAGGGCTAACTCTGGGGCCAACGTCCTGACTTTC. This gives the protein CASRANSGANVLTF.

This clonotype was observed at least ten times. This chain uses TRBV10-3 with TRBJ1-2, with 9 bases that match TRBD1. The CDR3 consists of 14 residues. The trim removed 2 bases at V and 5 bases at J, leaving 3 bases unmatched. Germline V CDR1 and CDR2: ENHRY, SYGVKD. CDR3 bases: TGTGCCATCAGTGAGACAGGGGGCGGGTATGGCTACACCTTC. Translation: CAISETGGGYGYTF.

This clonotype was recorded at least ten times. Here the CDR3 reads CASSIRWDGANSPLHF. The CDR3 DNA reads as TGTGCCAGCAGCATACGTTGGGATGGGGCTAATTCACCCCTCCACTTT. This rearrangement joins TRBV12-3 or TRBV12-4 to TRBJ1-6; D is perhaps TRBD1 (5 bases). With 6 bases removed from V and 6 bases from J, the gap between germline ends came to 18 bases. CDR3 size: 16 residues.

This clonotype has only a few counts. The rearrangement uses TRBV10-1 and TRBJ1-3; D is undetermined. Germline V gene sequence: CDR1 WNHNN, CDR2 SYGVQD (reference sequence). The CDR3 is made up of 13 amino acids. The V end was cut by 2 bases, the J end by 7 bases, with 9 bases between. The CDR3 DNA sequence: TGCGCCAGCAGTGAGGGCCTCGGGAACACCATATATTTT. It codes for CASSEGLGNTIYF.

This clonotype was recorded only once. This rearrangement joins TRBV2 to TRBJ1-1; D is unresolved. The CDR3 is 14 amino acids. Germline values: CDR1 SNHLY, CDR2 FYNNEI. V dropped 5 bases and J dropped 2 bases, with 12 bases sitting between them. The CDR3 region has the DNA TGTGCCAGCAGTCCAAATTGGGGAAACACTGAAGCTTTCTTT. As protein: CASSPNWGNTEAFF.

This clonotype was counted only a few times. This chain joins TRBV12-3 or TRBV12-4 and TRBJ2-1, with D possibly TRBD1 on 5 matching bases. V lost 7 bases and J 2 bases, leaving 15 bases between the germline ends. This CDR3 region has 15 residues. The CDR3 sequence: CASTLTGQPYNEQFF. Here the CDR3 DNA reads TGTGCCAGCACCCTCACCGGACAACCCTACAATGAGCAGTTCTTC.

A single count supports this clonotype. V usage is TRBV10-2 and J usage is TRBJ2-5, with D perhaps TRBD1 or TRBD2 (5 bases each). This CDR3 comprises 13 residues. Germline assignment: CDR1 WSHSY and CDR2 SAAADI. The germline V and J ends were trimmed by 8 bases and 4 bases, with 14 bases remaining between them. CDR3 sequence: CASRVVGTETQYF. CDR3 bases: TGCGCCAGCCGAGTGGTTGGGACAGAGACCCAGTACTTC.